These 32 T cell receptor beta chains share one sample of origin, sequenced in a study of blood T cell repertoires in COVID-19. Data came from immunoSEQ multiplex PCR; TCRdb stores just in-frame clones and leaves some out. The top ten clones hold over 1.2% of a sample with approximately 230,000 clones, about 91% of them seen once. The specimen was peripheral blood. These receptors all stem from a man aged 80 or over with acute or convalescent COVID-19.

This rearrangement joins TRBV19 to TRBJ1-2; TRBD1 matches 7 bases. The CDR3 is 14 residues long. In germline, CDR1 is LNHDA, CDR2 SQIVND (reference sequence). Unmatched junction bases numbered 7, after V lost 5 bases and J lost 4 bases. The CDR3 is CASSSQGGPYGYTF. CDR3 nucleotides: TGTGCCAGTAGTTCCCAGGGGGGACCCTATGGCTACACCTTC.

The chain joins TRBV7-2 to TRBJ1-1; unclear D gene. Germline CDR1 reads SGHTA; CDR2 reads FQGNSA. The CDR3 contains 13 residues. V was shortened by 5 bases and J by 3 bases, with 10 bases between the two germline ends. The CDR3 sequence: CASSVTEHTEAFF. The CDR3 DNA is TGTGCCAGCAGCGTCACGGAGCACACTGAAGCTTTCTTT. The whole variable domain, filled in from reference TRBV7-2 and TRBJ1-1, reads GAGVSQSPSNKVTEKGKDVELRCDPISGHTALYWYRQSLGQGLEFLIYFQGNSAPDKSGLPSDRFSAERTGGSVSTLTIQRTQQEDSAVYLCASSVTEHTEAFFGQGTRLTVV.

The chain employs TRBV4-1 and TRBJ2-2, with D tentatively TRBD1 (5 bases). From germline, CDR1 is MGHRA and CDR2 YSYEKL. This CDR3 spans 16 amino acids. Trimming left V 4 bases short and J 1 base short, with 13 bases between. CDR3 in DNA: TGCGCCAGCAGCCTTCGGAGACAGAAGAACACCGGGGAGCTGTTTTTT. Translating gives CASSLRRQKNTGELFF.

This chain uses TRBV7-2 with TRBJ1-4, with 10 bases that match TRBD1. CDR3 size: 18 residues. J lost 7 bases, V lost 4 bases, and 15 bases had no gene match. Germline V gene sequence: CDR1 SGHTA, CDR2 FQGNSA. The CDR3 protein is CASSSRMDRGFRIEKLFF. In DNA form, the CDR3 reads TGTGCCAGCAGCTCTAGGATGGACAGGGGGTTTAGGATTGAAAAACTGTTTTTT.

The V call is TRBV9, the J call TRBJ2-5; the match to TRBD2 covers 8 bases. This CDR3 region has 17 residues. Germline-derived CDR1 and CDR2 are SGDLS and YYNGEE. J gave up 1 base and V 0 bases, and 8 bases lay outside the gene matches. DNA of the CDR3: TGTGCCAGCAGCGTAGGGGTAGCGGGGAGGACCCAAGAGACCCAGTACTTC. It yields the protein CASSVGVAGRTQETQYF.

V gene TRBV5-6 combines with J gene TRBJ1-2, with D tentatively TRBD1 (5 bases). This CDR3 region has 14 residues. Germline loops: CDR1 SGHDT, CDR2 YYEEEE. V lost 4 bases and J lost 4, with 14 bases in between. CDR3: CASSPRGRPYGYTF. CDR3 DNA sequence: TGTGCCAGCAGCCCTCGGGGGAGGCCCTATGGCTACACCTTC.

This clone was detected only a few times. The chain couples TRBV19 to TRBJ2-3; D is ambiguous. This CDR3 region has 15 residues. Germline V CDR1 and CDR2: LNHDA, SQIVND (reference sequence). Trimming cost V 5 bases and J 4 bases, with 16 bases left between them. The DNA for the CDR3 is TGTGCCAGTAGTCCCCGGTTGAGCCCCCCAGATACGCAGTATTTT. It codes for CASSPRLSPPDTQYF.

Remarks on this clone: This specimen includes other DNA sequences encoding the same CDR3. The chain has TRBV5-1 and TRBJ2-7, with 10 bases aligning to TRBD2. Unmatched junction bases numbered 6, after V lost 0 bases and J lost 6 bases. The CDR3 is 15 amino acids. CDR1 SGHRS and CDR2 YFSETQ come from the germline V gene. The CDR3 nucleotides are TGCGCCAGCAGCTTGGGAAATTTAGCGGGAGGCGAGCAGTACTTC. It codes for CASSLGNLAGGEQYF. Filled out from reference TRBV5-1 and TRBJ2-7, the complete variable domain reads KAGVTQTPRYLIKTRGQQVTLSCSPISGHRSVSWYQQTPGQGLQFLFEYFSETQRNKGNFPGRFSGRQFSNSRSEMNVSTLELGDSALYLCASSLGNLAGGEQYFGPGTRLTVT.

In its sample, this clone was seen once. This chain joins TRBV16 and TRBJ2-4; maybe TRBD1 (7 bases). The V and J ends lost 0 bases and 5 bases respectively, with 11 bases between them. From germline, CDR1 is KGHSY and CDR2 FQNENV. The length of the CDR3 is 15 residues. The CDR3 protein is CASSQSGGQQNIQYF. CDR3 bases: TGTGCCAGCAGCCAATCGGGGGGACAGCAAAACATTCAGTACTTC.

The genes are TRBV15 and TRBJ1-2; TRBD1 is a possible D gene (5 bases). The V gene's germline CDR1 is LNHNV and CDR2 YYDKDF (reference sequence). The CDR3 is 18 amino acids. The V and J ends lost 7 bases and 1 base respectively, with 25 bases between them. CDR3 amino acids: CATTIGGTLARGNYGYTF. CDR3 nucleotide sequence: TGTGCCACCACTATTGGCGGGACCTTAGCGAGGGGTAACTATGGCTACACCTTC.

The chain uses TRBV12-3 or TRBV12-4 and TRBJ2-1, with a tentative D call TRBD1 (5 bases). The ends were cut back, 6 bases at V and 7 bases at J, with 10 bases in the middle. This CDR3 region has 12 residues. The CDR3 DNA reads TGTGCCAGCAGCCACAGGATTAATGAGCAGTTCTTC. This encodes CASSHRINEQFF.

There are a few counts of this clone. This rearrangement joins TRBV10-3 to TRBJ2-2, with 8 bases fitting TRBD2. CDR3 length equals 17 residues. Germline loops: CDR1 ENHRY, CDR2 SYGVKD. Trimming at V came to 3 bases and at J to 0 bases, leaving 6 bases not matched to a gene. The CDR3 nucleotides read TGTGCCATCAGTGAACGGAGCGGGGGTTCGAACACCGGGGAGCTGTTTTTT. This sequence encodes CAISERSGGSNTGELFF.

The chain links TRBV21-1 to TRBJ2-7; the D call in the table, TRBD1, was not verified against the DNA. TRBV21-1 constitutes a pseudogene. The CDR3 has 14 residues. CDR3 DNA: TGTGCCAGCAGCGCCCGACAGGGTTTCAGCGAGCAGTACTTC. Its protein is CASSARQGFSEQYF.

This clone appeared a single time. This chain links TRBV24-1 with TRBJ2-6, with D possibly matching TRBD1 (5 bases). Deletions cut 3 bases from V and 0 bases from J, with 8 bases between. The CDR3 is 16 residues long. The germline V gene encodes CDR1 KGHDR and CDR2 SFDVKD. CDR3 in DNA: TGTGCCACCAGTGATACAGGAGACTCTGGGGCCAACGTCCTGACTTTC. Encoded protein: CATSDTGDSGANVLTF.

This clone was recorded once. The chain uses TRBV4-2 and TRBJ2-3, with D hard to call. Deletions cut 1 base from V and 4 bases from J, with 6 bases between. The germline V gene encodes CDR1 LGHNA and CDR2 YNFKEQ. CDR3 length: 13 amino acids. CDR3 in DNA: TGTGCCAGCAGCCAAGCCATAGCAGATACGCAGTATTTT. It encodes CASSQAIADTQYF.

The rearrangement links TRBV28 to TRBJ2-7; D perhaps matches TRBD2 (6 bases). From germline, CDR1 is MDHEN and CDR2 SYDVKM. The CDR3 consists of 13 residues. V dropped 3 bases and J dropped 5 bases, with 11 bases sitting between them. The CDR3 is CASSLGGGDEQYF. The CDR3 DNA reads as TGTGCCAGCAGTTTGGGGGGAGGCGACGAGCAGTACTTC.

V is TRBV11-1 and J is TRBJ2-1; tentative D call: TRBD1 (6 bases). CDR1 and CDR2 from the germline V gene are SGHAT and FQDESV (reference sequence). The V end lost 6 bases, the J end lost 11 bases, and 14 bases lay between the germline ends. This CDR3 is 12 amino acids long. In nucleotides, the CDR3 is TGTGCCAGCAGGCCGCAGGGGAAACAGCAGTTCTTC. Protein product: CASRPQGKQQFF. Variable domain in full (rest from reference TRBV11-1 and TRBJ2-1): EAEVAQSPRYKITEKSQAVAFWCDPISGHATLYWYRQILGQGPELLVQFQDESVVDDSQLPKDRFSAERLKGVDSTLKIQPAELGDSAMYLCASRPQGKQQFFGPGTRLTVL.

This chain connects TRBV6-2 or TRBV6-3 to TRBJ2-3; D may be TRBD1 (5 bases). The CDR3 contains 17 residues. Germline-derived CDR1 and CDR2 are MNHEY and SVGEGT. V shed 5 bases and J shed 0 bases, with 18 bases lying between them. The CDR3 is CASSQDLRVLSTDTQYF. DNA of the CDR3: TGTGCCAGCAGTCAAGACCTCAGGGTACTAAGCACAGATACGCAGTATTTT.

The chain joins TRBV27 to TRBJ1-4, with no clear D. Trimming stripped 4 bases from V and 5 bases from J, with 8 bases between. The germline V gene has CDR1 MNHEY and CDR2 SMNVEV (reference sequence). The CDR3 has 13 residues. CDR3 in amino acids: CASSSPENEKLFF. The DNA for the CDR3 is TGTGCCAGCAGTTCGCCAGAAAATGAAAAACTGTTTTTT.

The V and J genes are TRBV19 and TRBJ1-2, with 8 bases matching TRBD1. J lost 4 bases, V lost 3 bases, and 13 bases had no gene match. Germline-derived CDR1 and CDR2 are LNHDA and SQIVND (reference sequence). This CDR3 region has 17 residues. The CDR3 DNA reads TGTGCCAGTAGTATCACGTATGAGACAGGGGAAGGCTATGGCTACACCTTC. Its translation: CASSITYETGEGYGYTF.

The V call is TRBV3-1 (or the pseudogene TRBV3-2), the J call TRBJ2-7; TRBD1 matches 11 bases. V lost 4 bases, J lost 1 base, and 9 bases stayed unmatched. The CDR3 totals 17 residues. Germline assignment: CDR1 LGHDT and CDR2 YNNKEL (reference sequence). CDR3 protein: CASSLLSGQGVSYEQYF. CDR3 nucleotide sequence: TGTGCCAGCAGCCTGTTATCGGGACAGGGGGTTTCCTACGAGCAGTACTTC.

This clone was seen only once. The gene calls are TRBV7-3 and TRBJ2-7, with D possibly matching TRBD1 (5 bases). V was pared by 2 bases and J by 3 bases, with 11 bases between. CDR3 size: 14 residues. Germline V gives CDR1 SGHTA, CDR2 FQGTGA. CDR3 residues: CASSLGNQGYEQYF. The CDR3 coding sequence is TGTGCCAGCAGCTTAGGTAATCAGGGCTACGAGCAGTACTTC.

The J gene is TRBJ1-6, the V gene TRBV6-5; D is ambiguous. This CDR3 spans 13 amino acids. V dropped 3 bases and J dropped 6 bases, with 6 bases sitting between them. Germline V gives CDR1 MNHEY, CDR2 SVGAGI. For the CDR3, the DNA is TGTGCCAGCAGTTATATGCGTAATTCACCCCTCCACTTT. It encodes CASSYMRNSPLHF.

This rearrangement joins TRBV7-6 to TRBJ2-5; a weak D match, TRBD2 (5 bases). The CDR3 spans 13 residues. Trimming removed 2 bases from V and 4 bases from J, with 8 bases in between. Germline CDR1 and CDR2: SGHVS and FNYEAQ. This CDR3 reads CASSLNAGETQYF. The DNA for the CDR3 is TGTGCCAGCAGCTTAAACGCGGGAGAGACCCAGTACTTC.

The chain links TRBV7-2 to TRBJ2-5, with 11 bases matching TRBD2. The CDR3 has 15 amino acids. Germline-derived CDR1 and CDR2 are SGHTA and FQGNSA. V shed 6 bases, J shed 4 bases, and the junction held 7 bases outside the gene matches. CDR3: CASSGLAGGRETQYF. The CDR3 DNA sequence: TGTGCCAGCAGTGGCCTAGCGGGAGGTCGAGAGACCCAGTACTTC.

This clone appeared a single time. This chain connects TRBV3-1 (or the pseudogene TRBV3-2) to TRBJ2-7, with no clear D. The CDR3 consists of 13 residues. Germline values: CDR1 LGHDT, CDR2 YNNKEL (reference sequence). V lost 4 bases, J lost 2 bases, and 9 bases lay in between. CDR3 sequence reads: CASSRRQAYEQYF. DNA of the CDR3: TGTGCCAGCAGCCGAAGACAAGCCTACGAGCAGTACTTC.

This chain joins TRBV5-1 and TRBJ2-4; the D gene is possibly TRBD1 (6 bases). CDR1 is SGHRS and CDR2 is YFSETQ in the germline V gene. CDR3 size: 16 residues. The germline V and J ends were trimmed by 4 bases and 9 bases, with 23 bases remaining between them. The CDR3 DNA sequence: TGCGCCAGCAGCCAGTATCCTACAGGGCAGCTGCTCATTCAGTACTTC. It encodes CASSQYPTGQLLIQYF.

CDR3 in amino acids: CASSLAGANEQYF. The DNA of the CDR3 is TGTGCCAGCAGCTTAGCGGGGGCAAACGAGCAGTACTTC. The rearrangement joins TRBV7-3 to TRBJ2-7; D is possibly TRBD2 (7 bases). Germline V lookup: CDR1 SGHTA, CDR2 FQGTGA. Trimming cost V 2 bases and J 5 bases, with 10 bases left between them. The CDR3 spans 13 residues.

V is TRBV18 and J is TRBJ2-5; D is uncertain. Looked up from germline, CDR1 is KGHSH and CDR2 is LQKENI. CDR3 length: 13 residues. V dropped 4 bases and J dropped 5 bases, with 11 bases sitting between them. CDR3 in DNA: TGTGCCAGCTCACGGTTAAGCCGGGAGACCCAGTACTTC. Amino acid sequence: CASSRLSRETQYF.

This chain links TRBV6-2 or TRBV6-3 with TRBJ2-7; TRBD1 agrees at 7 bases. The J segment lost 2 bases and the V segment lost 2 bases, leaving 6 bases of the junction unmatched. Germline CDR1 MNHEY, CDR2 SVGEGT. CDR3 size: 15 residues. CDR3 sequence reads: CASSYQTGNPYEQYF. In DNA form, the CDR3 reads TGTGCCAGCAGTTACCAGACAGGGAACCCCTACGAGCAGTACTTC.

This rearrangement joins TRBV18 to TRBJ1-1, with 9 positions matching TRBD1. V was clipped by 10 bases and J by 2 bases; unmatched bases: 11. The V gene's germline CDR1 is KGHSH and CDR2 LQKENI. The CDR3 consists of 15 residues. The CDR3 region has the DNA TGTGCCACCACTGACTCGGACAGGGGTAACACTGAAGCTTTCTTT. Translation gives CATTDSDRGNTEAFF.

The chain links TRBV27 to TRBJ1-6; D gene ambiguous. Germline loops: CDR1 MNHEY, CDR2 SMNVEV (reference sequence). V was shortened by 5 bases and J by 0 bases, with 14 bases between the two germline ends. The CDR3 totals 17 residues. Here the CDR3 reads CASSPRRRSSYNSPLHF. The CDR3 DNA reads as TGTGCCAGCAGTCCTCGAAGACGGAGCTCCTATAATTCACCCCTCCACTTT.